The 17 T cell receptor beta chains listed next were all sequenced from one sample in a study of cytomegalovirus exposure and HLA in healthy donors. In the PCR, 60 Vbeta and 13 Jbeta primers were used. TCRdb's table, derived via immunoSEQ multiplex PCR, lists solely in-frame clones and lacks some. This sample has around 200,000 clones, with 60% to 85% found just once. The specimen sequenced was PBMCs. These receptors all come from a man aged 40-55 years in good health and CMV-seronegative.

This clone was found once. This sequence joins TRBV15 and TRBJ2-5; no reliable D call. In germline, CDR1 is LNHNV, CDR2 YYDKDF (reference sequence). The CDR3 totals 12 residues. V dropped 1 base and J dropped 4 bases, with 4 bases sitting between them. The CDR3, as DNA: TGTGCCACCAGCAGAGTATTAGAGACCCAGTACTTC. Translated: CATSRVLETQYF.

This sequence joins TRBV12-5 and TRBJ2-3, with D perhaps TRBD1 (6 bases). V lost 8 bases, J lost 0 bases, and 12 bases lay in between. Looked up from germline, CDR1 is LGHNT and CDR2 is FRNRAP. The CDR3 has 14 residues. The CDR3 is CASSQGYSTDTQYF. DNA of the CDR3: TGTGCTAGTTCTCAGGGGTATAGCACAGATACGCAGTATTTT.

The chain employs TRBV18 and TRBJ1-2, with a tentative D call TRBD1 (5 bases). This CDR3 has 14 residues. The V and J ends lost 2 bases and 3 bases respectively, with 10 bases between them. Germline lookup yields CDR1 KGHSH and CDR2 LQKENI. The CDR3 protein is CASSPTTGYYGYTF. Written as DNA, the CDR3 is TGTGCCAGCTCACCAACAACAGGCTACTATGGCTACACCTTC. Drawing the rest from reference TRBV18 and TRBJ1-2, the complete variable domain is NAGVMQNPRHLVRRRGQEARLRCSPMKGHSHVYWYRQLPEEGLKFMVYLQKENIIDESGMPKERFSAEFPKEGPSILRIQQVVRGDSAAYFCASSPTTGYYGYTFGSGTRLTVV.

The table lists this clone with a few counts. The gene calls are TRBV27 and TRBJ1-2; possible D gene TRBD1, 5 bases. V was clipped by 4 bases and J by 8 bases, with 17 bases between them. CDR3 length equals 14 residues. Germline assignment: CDR1 MNHEY and CDR2 SMNVEV (reference sequence). CDR3 DNA sequence: TGTGCCAGCAGTTCTCCCAGGGCAGGGATCGGCTACACCTTC. It yields the protein CASSSPRAGIGYTF.

This chain links TRBV30 with TRBJ1-5; D unresolved. The CDR3 covers 14 residues. Germline CDR1 GTSNPN, CDR2 SVGIG (reference sequence). V was trimmed by 2 bases and J by 7 bases, leaving 15 bases between them. As DNA, the CDR3 is TGTGCCTGGAGTCGAGGGCGACTAGGCCAGCCCCAGCATTTT. Translating it yields CAWSRGRLGQPQHF.

The V and J genes are TRBV27 and TRBJ1-3; a weak D match, TRBD1 (6 bases). Germline assignment: CDR1 MNHEY and CDR2 SMNVEV (reference sequence). The V gene lost 8 bases and the J gene lost 2 bases, with 13 bases spanning the gap. This CDR3 is built from 14 residues. The CDR3, as DNA: TGTGCCAGCGGAGGGGGGGGGCCTGGAAACACCATATATTTT. Encoded protein: CASGGGGPGNTIYF.

This clone was found a few times. This sequence joins TRBV5-1 and TRBJ2-1; 9 bases fit TRBD1. Germline-derived CDR1 and CDR2 are SGHRS and YFSETQ. The V segment lost 2 bases and the J segment 6 bases; nucleotides outside the gene matches: 6. CDR3 length: 15 residues. CDR3 sequence reads: CASSLRTGESNEQFF. The CDR3 DNA reads as TGCGCCAGCAGCTTAAGGACAGGGGAGTCCAATGAGCAGTTCTTC.

The J gene is TRBJ1-1, the V gene TRBV19; possibly TRBD1 for D (5 bases). Germline lookup yields CDR1 LNHDA and CDR2 SQIVND (reference sequence). This CDR3 is 11 amino acids long. Trimming stripped 7 bases from V and 8 bases from J, with 11 bases between. This chain's CDR3 is CASIRGREAFF. DNA of the CDR3: TGTGCCAGTATTAGGGGCAGGGAAGCTTTCTTT.

The CDR3 DNA is TGCGCCAGCAGCTTGTTTCAGCGTCTGGAGCAGTACTTC. This translates into CASSLFQRLEQYF. V usage is TRBV5-1 and J usage is TRBJ2-7; D is ambiguous. Germline V gene sequence: CDR1 SGHRS, CDR2 YFSETQ. V dropped 1 base and J dropped 7 bases, with 12 bases sitting between them. The CDR3 covers 13 residues.

This clone has only a few counts. Here the CDR3 DNA reads TGTGCCAGTTCTGAGGGTTCAGGAAACACCATATATTTT. Protein sequence: CASSEGSGNTIYF. The rearrangement links TRBV19 to TRBJ1-3; unclear D gene. CDR3 size: 13 residues. Germline CDR1 LNHDA, CDR2 SQIVND (reference sequence). The V end lost 8 bases, the J end lost 4 bases, and 12 bases lay between the germline ends.

The chain uses TRBV6-1 and TRBJ2-1; D is ambiguous. The V gene's germline CDR1 is MNHNS and CDR2 SASEGT. Trimming stripped 6 bases from V and 5 bases from J, with 11 bases between. The CDR3 has 13 residues. The CDR3 sequence: CASSYRPNNEQFF. The CDR3, as DNA: TGTGCCAGCAGCTACAGACCCAACAATGAGCAGTTCTTC.

For this clone: Other DNA sequences in this specimen translate into the identical CDR3. This rearrangement joins TRBV7-6 to TRBJ2-7; 8 bases map to TRBD1. The V gene's germline CDR1 is SGHVS and CDR2 FNYEAQ. Trimming took 2 bases from V and 0 from J; bases not matched to a gene: 3. CDR3 length: 15 amino acids. CDR3 DNA sequence: TGTGCCAGCAGCTTACCCGGGACAGGCTCCTACGAGCAGTACTTC. Translating gives CASSLPGTGSYEQYF.

This chain connects TRBV27 to TRBJ1-5; D uncertain. The CDR3 loop spans 14 amino acids. Trimming left V 4 bases short and J 4 bases short, with 11 bases between. CDR1 is MNHEY and CDR2 is SMNVEV in the germline V gene (reference sequence). CDR3 residues: CASSSRRPNQPQHF. CDR3 nucleotide sequence: TGTGCCAGCAGTTCAAGGCGGCCTAATCAGCCCCAGCATTTT.

This clone was found a few times. A read error may produce the germline difference seen at one junction end. The chain's CDR3 is CSSSSGASGASPPYEQYF. The CDR3 coding sequence is TGTTCCAGCAGCTCAGGGGCTAGCGGGGCCTCCCCTCCCTACGAGCAGTACTTC. The chain employs TRBV7-9 and TRBJ2-7, with TRBD2 matching 9 bases. The germline gives CDR1 SEHNR, CDR2 FQNEAQ (reference sequence). The CDR3 covers 18 residues. Full variable domain (missing parts from reference TRBV7-9 and TRBJ2-7): DTGVSQNPRHKITKRGQNVTFRCDPISEHNRLYWYRQTLGQGPEFLTYFQNEAQLEKSRLLSDRFSAERPKGSFSTLEIQRTEQGDSAMYLCSSSSGASGASPPYEQYFGPGTRLTVT.

The chain carries TRBV5-4 and TRBJ2-7, with TRBD1 matching over 7 bases. CDR1 is SGHNT and CDR2 is YYREEE in the germline V gene (reference sequence). The CDR3 consists of 15 residues. J was trimmed by 5 bases and V by 3 bases; bases with no gene match: 11. CDR3 region: CASSSDDRVRNEQYF. The CDR3 nucleotides are TGTGCCAGCAGCTCTGACGACAGGGTAAGAAACGAGCAGTACTTC.

Regarding this clone: Relative to the germline gene, one junction end is altered; a read error may explain this. The sample carries other DNA sequences with the same CDR3. The V and J genes are TRBV27 and TRBJ1-5; TRBD1 agrees at 7 bases. Germline CDR1 reads MNHEY; CDR2 reads SMNVEV (reference sequence). CDR3 size: 17 residues. CDR3 sequence reads: CASSPRRGTASNQPQHF. The CDR3 bases are TGCGCCAGCAGTCCCCGACGAGGGACAGCTAGCAATCAGCCCCAGCATTTT.

This chain uses TRBV15 with TRBJ1-5; 8 bases match TRBD1. In germline, CDR1 is LNHNV, CDR2 YYDKDF (reference sequence). J lost 7 bases, V lost 2 bases, and 4 bases had no gene match. The CDR3 spans 14 residues. CDR3 protein: CATSRQGAGQPQHF. The DNA of the CDR3 is TGTGCCACCAGCAGACAGGGGGCTGGGCAGCCCCAGCATTTT.